These T cell receptor beta chains were read from a single sample in a study of T cell repertoires in cytomegalovirus infection. Using its own MiXCR run on the reads, TCRdb lists one record per CDR3 protein. The repertoire holds about 140,000 distinct CDR3 sequences, with approximately 5.9% as singletons. The sequencing sample was made of PBMCs. These receptors were collected from a human donor in good health (CMV status not recorded). Some clones in this sample may be carry-over from other donors' samples. Each CDR3 is given without its conserved first and last residue. Fields, in order: J gene, clone size, V gene, D gene, CDR3 protein. A D gene is named only where the DNA matches it firmly. Size is stated for part of the rows, as once, few or many counts, or as a class when the clone is expanded.

J gene: TRBJ1-3; clone size: few; V gene: TRBV7-9; D gene: .; CDR3 protein: ASSLGLTKDRTGNTIY
J gene: TRBJ2-7; clone size: many; V gene: TRBV5-6; D gene: .; CDR3 protein: ASSLLGRDLYEQY
J gene: TRBJ1-1; clone size: many; V gene: TRBV5-4; D gene: TRBD1; CDR3 protein: ASSTSTGVNTEAF
J gene: TRBJ2-1; clone size: .; V gene: TRBV15; D gene: .; CDR3 protein: ATSRNRGYEQF
J gene: TRBJ2-7; clone size: many; V gene: TRBV7-3; D gene: .; CDR3 protein: ASSLTGDGSYEQY
J gene: TRBJ1-2; clone size: many; V gene: TRBV5-1; D gene: TRBD1; CDR3 protein: ASSWGQGVDGYT
J gene: TRBJ1-2; clone size: many; V gene: TRBV29-1; D gene: .; CDR3 protein: SVEDLIAVIHGYT
J gene: TRBJ2-1; clone size: .; V gene: TRBV24-1; D gene: .; CDR3 protein: ATSDPGSEQF
J gene: TRBJ2-3; clone size: .; V gene: TRBV20-1; D gene: TRBD2; CDR3 protein: SATSSGAGDTQY
J gene: TRBJ2-1; clone size: many; V gene: TRBV7-9; D gene: .; CDR3 protein: ASSAYNEQF
J gene: TRBJ2-2; clone size: few; V gene: TRBV5-1; D gene: TRBD1; CDR3 protein: ASSWGQRNTGELF
J gene: TRBJ2-6; clone size: few; V gene: TRBV20-1; D gene: .; CDR3 protein: SARDYANNSGGANVLT
J gene: TRBJ2-3; clone size: many; V gene: TRBV7-2; D gene: TRBD2; CDR3 protein: ASSLPRGLAGGSSTDTQY
J gene: TRBJ2-2; clone size: many; V gene: TRBV7-3; D gene: TRBD2; CDR3 protein: ASSSTSGGTGELF
J gene: TRBJ2-6; clone size: many; V gene: TRBV7-8; D gene: .; CDR3 protein: ASSLDRAGANVLT